This T cell receptor (beta chain) was recorded in a study of CD4 T cells in relation to SARS-CoV-2 and coronaviruses. About the research overall: Of the patients, about 8 were male, a few female, two Hispanic. Study-level points and caveats: This crossreactivity analysis covered spike protein alone, no other viral proteins.

Comments on this clone: Antigen: not known.

Uncultured naive and memory CD4+ T cells supplied DNA for deep TCR-beta sequencing. Here immunoSEQ multiplex PCR was the method, and the copy in TCRdb shows in-frame clones only, minus some. The sample gives 35,000 to 40,000 clones, 70% to 90% of which show up once; approximately 3% is in the top ten. In germline, CDR1 is SGHAT, CDR2 FQNNGV. Trimming took 3 bases from V and 1 from J, leaving 10 bases between them. The CDR3 consists of 14 residues. The sequence was obtained from an adult with COVID-19. The sample taken for sequencing was memory CD4+ T cells from PBMCs. The rearrangement links TRBV11-2 to TRBJ2-7; D remains ambiguous. The CDR3 sequence is CASSLFGESYEQYF. The CDR3 bases are TGTGCCAGCAGCTTGTTTGGCGAATCCTACGAGCAGTACTTC. The complete variable domain, with remaining parts taken from reference TRBV11-2 and TRBJ2-7, reads EAGVAQSPRYKIIEKRQSVAFWCNPISGHATLYWYQQILGQGPKLLIQFQNNGVVDDSQLPKDRFSAERLKGVDSTLKIQPAKLEDSAVYLCASSLFGESYEQYFGPGTRLTVT.